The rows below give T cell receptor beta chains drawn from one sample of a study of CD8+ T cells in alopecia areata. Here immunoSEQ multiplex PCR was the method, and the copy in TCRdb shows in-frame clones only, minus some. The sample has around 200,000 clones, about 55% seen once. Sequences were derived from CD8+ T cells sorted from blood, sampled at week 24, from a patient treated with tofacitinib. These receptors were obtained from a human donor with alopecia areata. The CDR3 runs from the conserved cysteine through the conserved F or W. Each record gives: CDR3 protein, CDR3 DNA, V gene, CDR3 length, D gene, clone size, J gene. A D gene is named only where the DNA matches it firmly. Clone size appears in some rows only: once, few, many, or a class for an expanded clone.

CASSLGSGWDSQYF | TGTGCCAGCAGCTTGGGATCAGGGTGGGACTCGCAGTATTTT | TRBV5-6 | 14 | - | few | TRBJ2-3
CASSQYRGSYEQYF | TGCGCCAGCAGCCAGTACAGGGGATCCTACGAGCAGTACTTC | TRBV4-3 | 14 | TRBD1 | - | TRBJ2-7
CASSSSFGSEAFF | TGTGCCAGCAGTTCTTCCTTCGGCAGTGAAGCTTTCTTT | TRBV6-5 | 13 | - | - | TRBJ1-1
CATSRGLPGQGNYEQYF | TGTGCCACCAGCAGAGGCCTCCCGGGACAGGGGAACTACGAGCAGTACTTC | TRBV15 | 17 | TRBD1 | few | TRBJ2-7
CSVAWDGLQETQYF | TGCAGCGTTGCTTGGGACGGACTCCAAGAGACCCAGTACTTC | TRBV29-1 | 14 | - | - | TRBJ2-5
CASSQRDVFVYEQYF | TGTGCCAGCAGCCAGCGGGACGTCTTCGTCTACGAGCAGTACTTC | TRBV7-9 | 15 | TRBD2 | - | TRBJ2-7
CASSRMGQQETQYF | TGTGCCAGCAGTCGGATGGGGCAGCAAGAGACCCAGTACTTC | TRBV27 | 14 | - | - | TRBJ2-5
CAISDSGGRYEQYF | TGTGCCATCAGTGACTCGGGCGGGAGGTACGAGCAGTACTTC | TRBV10-3 | 14 | TRBD2 | - | TRBJ2-7
CASTNSPNYGYTF | TGTGCCAGCACCAACAGCCCTAACTATGGCTACACCTTC | TRBV6-5 | 13 | - | - | TRBJ1-2
CASSGGGGSQETQYF | TGTGCCAGCAGCGGTGGTGGGGGCTCCCAAGAGACCCAGTACTTC | TRBV9 | 15 | - | - | TRBJ2-5
CAWSVGRDTQYF | TGTGCCTGGAGTGTAGGGCGGGATACGCAGTATTTT | TRBV30 | 12 | - | - | TRBJ2-3
CAWTPDSTNSPLHF | TGTGCCTGGACCCCCGACAGCACCAATTCACCCCTCCACTTT | TRBV30 | 14 | - | - | TRBJ1-6
CSVTGTEHRELFF | TGCAGCGTTACCGGGACAGAACACCGGGAGCTGTTTTTT | TRBV29-1 | 13 | TRBD1 | few | TRBJ2-2
CASSQAGGSTDTQYF | TGTGCCAGCAGCCAAGCGGGGGGCAGCACAGATACGCAGTATTTT | TRBV14 | 15 | - | few | TRBJ2-3